Given below is one T cell receptor (beta chain) in context. Its specificity is not known. 13 Jbeta primers and 60 Vbeta primers were used for the PCR. Method: immunoSEQ multiplex PCR; TCRdb's copy keeps in-frame clones and lacks some. The sample lists some 160,000 clones; 75% to 90% were seen once. This entry comes from a study of cytomegalovirus exposure and HLA in healthy donors. Points from the study as a whole: Within a later analysis, the majority of CMV-associated TCR beta chains appeared HLA-restricted.

Trimming removed 2 bases from V and 7 bases from J, with 9 bases in between. The V gene's germline CDR1 is MNHEY and CDR2 SVGAGI. This CDR3 contains 14 residues. The sample was PBMCs. The clonotype was recovered from a woman between 18 and 29 years old in good health and CMV-seronegative. The genes are TRBV6-5 and TRBJ1-6; possible D gene TRBD1, 5 bases. The CDR3 sequence: CASSYETENSPLHF. DNA of the CDR3: TGTGCCAGCAGTTACGAGACAGAAAATTCACCCCTCCACTTT.